This T cell receptor (beta chain) was sequenced for a study of cytomegalovirus exposure and HLA in healthy donors. Study-wide results and caveats: Accurate predictions that matched the HLA-A and HLA-B alleles of most subjects were reportedly made from TCR beta sequences. The study recorded 150 to 200 TCR beta chains that were cytomegalovirus-associated.

Vbeta (60) and Jbeta (13) primers were used in the PCR. Clones were sequenced by immunoSEQ multiplex PCR, and TCRdb holds only the in-frame ones, with some missing. Of fewer than 55,000 clones detected, around 72% appear once; the ten largest clones hold less than 25%. Germline CDR1 reads SEHNR; CDR2 reads FQNEAQ (reference sequence). The CDR3 length is 15 residues. V lost 6 bases, J lost 6 bases, and 18 bases lay in between. This clone was detected once. Its antigen is still unknown. The chain combines TRBV7-9 with TRBJ2-4, with a possible D match to TRBD2 (5 bases). Source material: PBMCs. This TCR came from a woman in her 50s in good health and CMV-seropositive. This CDR3 reads CASRKLTSAANIQYF. CDR3 nucleotide sequence: TGTGCCAGCAGGAAATTAACTAGTGCCGCAAACATTCAGTACTTC.